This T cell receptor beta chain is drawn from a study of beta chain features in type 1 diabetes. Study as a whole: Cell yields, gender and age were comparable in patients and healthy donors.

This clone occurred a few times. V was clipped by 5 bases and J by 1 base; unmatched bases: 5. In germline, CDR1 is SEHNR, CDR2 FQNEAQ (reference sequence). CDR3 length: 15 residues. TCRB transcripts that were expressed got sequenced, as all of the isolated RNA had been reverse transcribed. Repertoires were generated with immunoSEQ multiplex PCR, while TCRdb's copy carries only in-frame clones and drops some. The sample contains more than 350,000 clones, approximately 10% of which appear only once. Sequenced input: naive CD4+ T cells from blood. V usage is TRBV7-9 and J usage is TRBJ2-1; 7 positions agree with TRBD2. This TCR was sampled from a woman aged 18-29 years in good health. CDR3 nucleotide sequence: TGTGCCAGCAGCCAGGGAGGGACTTCCTACAATGAGCAGTTCTTC. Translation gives CASSQGGTSYNEQFF.